These T cell receptor beta chains were read from a single sample in a study of OX40 agonist ivuxolimab in advanced cancers. TCRdb's table, derived via immunoSEQ multiplex PCR, lists solely in-frame clones and lacks some. The sample shows roughly 40,000 clones, 85% to 90% of them seen only once. The sequencing used CD4+ or CD8+ T cells sorted from blood, collected in a trial of the OX40 agonist ivuxolimab. All receptors derive from an adult with an advanced solid tumor such as melanoma, head and neck, liver or kidney cancer. Both conserved end residues are part of each CDR3. A D gene is named only where the DNA matches it firmly. Expanded clones get a size class; other rows say once, few or many, or leave the size out.

cdr3_length j_call d_call clone_size v_call cdr3_aa cdr3_nt
14 TRBJ2-7 TRBD1 NA TRBV28 CASRRTGGAYEQYF TGTGCCAGCAGAAGGACAGGGGGAGCCTACGAGCAGTACTTC
12 TRBJ2-3 NA NA TRBV2 CASTGIGTTAFF TGTGCCAGCACCGGAATCGGGACAACCGCTTTTTTT
16 TRBJ2-1 TRBD2 once TRBV11-2 CASSPQGTRVYNEQFF TGTGCCAGCAGCCCCCAAGGGACTAGGGTCTACAATGAGCAGTTCTTC
14 TRBJ1-1 NA NA TRBV6-1 CASSAIRGRGEAFF TGTGCCAGCAGTGCAATACGAGGGCGAGGTGAAGCTTTCTTT
18 TRBJ2-3 TRBD2 once TRBV7-9 CASSFRTSGRARADTQYF TGTGCCAGCAGCTTCCGAACTAGCGGGAGGGCCCGGGCAGATACGCAGTATTTT
13 TRBJ2-5 NA NA TRBV5-1 CASSSLDRETQYF TGCGCCAGCAGCTCGCTCGACAGGGAGACCCAGTACTTC
15 TRBJ2-5 TRBD2 NA TRBV5-1 CASSSIGLAEETQYF TGCGCCAGTTCCTCTATCGGGCTAGCGGAAGAGACCCAGTACTTC
16 TRBJ2-7 TRBD1 NA TRBV4-1 CASSQDSGQVRHEQYF TGCGCCAGCAGCCAAGACTCCGGACAGGTTAGGCACGAGCAGTACTTC
18 TRBJ2-7 TRBD2 NA TRBV28 CASSLPGAGGTSRYEQYF TGTGCCAGCAGTTTACCCGGGGCGGGGGGGACCTCCCGATACGAGCAGTACTTC
14 TRBJ2-5 TRBD1 NA TRBV18 CASSPGQGGETQYF TGTGCCAGCTCGCCGGGACAGGGGGGTGAGACCCAGTACTTC
14 TRBJ2-7 TRBD1 NA TRBV23-1 CASSQGQVSYEQYF TGCGCCAGCAGTCAGGGACAGGTAAGCTACGAGCAGTACTTC
15 TRBJ2-7 TRBD1 NA TRBV6-1 CASSTGRDRGYEQYF TGTGCCAGCAGCACCGGCAGGGACAGGGGCTACGAGCAGTACTTC
12 TRBJ2-7 TRBD1 NA TRBV18 CASSGQGIEQYF TGTGCCAGCTCGGGACAGGGGATCGAGCAGTACTTC
15 TRBJ1-1 NA NA TRBV5-6 CASSPLGTTNTEAFF TGTGCCAGCAGCCCGCTGGGGACAACGAACACTGAAGCTTTCTTT
14 TRBJ1-5 NA NA TRBV30 CAWSTGPKGQPQHF TGTGCCTGGAGTACCGGGCCTAAGGGACAGCCCCAGCATTTT
14 TRBJ1-5 NA NA TRBV2 CASSPEVGNQPQHF TGTGCCAGCAGCCCGGAGGTCGGCAATCAGCCCCAGCATTTT
16 TRBJ2-7 TRBD2 NA TRBV6-1 CASSEALLAGVNEQYF TGTGCCAGCAGTGAAGCGTTGCTAGCGGGAGTGAACGAGCAGTACTTC
14 TRBJ2-5 NA NA TRBV27 CASSRTGSQETQYF TGTGCCAGCAGTCGTACAGGTAGCCAAGAGACCCAGTACTTC
13 TRBJ2-7 TRBD1 NA TRBV19 CASRQGGAYEQYF TGTGCCAGCCGACAGGGTGGGGCCTACGAGCAGTACTTC
18 TRBJ1-3 TRBD1 NA TRBV6-7 CASSHLPGQGTAGNTIYF TGTGCCAGCAGTCACCTCCCGGGACAGGGAACAGCTGGAAACACCATATATTTT
18 TRBJ2-5 NA NA TRBV5-1 CASSVDAPGRVMGQTQYF TGCGCCAGCAGCGTTGATGCCCCTGGTCGGGTCATGGGTCAGACCCAGTACTTC
16 TRBJ1-3 NA NA TRBV5-4 CASSLGGVFSGNTIYF TGTGCCAGCAGCTTGGGAGGGGTATTCTCTGGAAACACCATATATTTT
15 TRBJ2-3 TRBD1 NA TRBV14 CASSQLNRGIDTQYF TGTGCCAGCAGCCAACTGAACAGGGGGATAGATACGCAGTATTTT